The 24 T cell receptor beta chains below come from one sample, sequenced in a study of blood T cell repertoires in COVID-19. Repertoires were generated with immunoSEQ multiplex PCR, while TCRdb's copy carries only in-frame clones and drops some. The sample contains hundreds of thousands of clones, around 89% of which appear only once. Source material: peripheral blood. The origin of the receptors is a woman in her twenties or thirties with COVID-19, enrolled during active disease.

This sequence joins TRBV14 and TRBJ1-2; D gene unclear. CDR1 is SGHDN, CDR2 FVKESK, per germline. CDR3 length: 12 amino acids. V was clipped by 0 bases and J by 7 bases, with 6 bases between them. CDR3 DNA: TGTGCCAGCAGCCAAGACGGTACTGGCTACACCTTC. The encoded protein is CASSQDGTGYTF.

With respect to this clone: The junction differs from germline at one of its ends, possibly a read error. The V gene is TRBV9, the J gene TRBJ2-2, with 7 positions matching TRBD2. CDR1 is SGDLS, CDR2 YYNGEE, per germline. The CDR3 covers 16 residues. The CDR3 is CASSPRPGGNIGELFF. CDR3 sequence (DNA): TGTGCCAGCAGCCCCCGACCCGGGGGGAACATCGGGGAGCTGTTTTTT.

The CDR3 bases are TGCGCCAGCAGTGAGTGGGGCCTCCAGAGGGGCTACACCTTC. This encodes CASSEWGLQRGYTF. The V gene is TRBV10-2, the J gene TRBJ1-2; TRBD1 is a possible D gene (5 bases). The CDR3 loop spans 14 amino acids. Germline assignment: CDR1 WSHSY and CDR2 SAAADI. Trimming removed 1 base at V and 8 bases at J, with 14 bases between.

The chain couples TRBV5-1 to TRBJ2-5; 8 positions agree with TRBD1. After removal of 3 bases from V and 5 bases from J, the junction contained 9 bases not matched to a gene. Germline V gene lookup returns CDR1 SGHRS and CDR2 YFSETQ. The CDR3 is made up of 15 amino acids. The DNA for the CDR3 is TGCGCCAGCAGCTCCCCCGGACAGGGCGAGGAGACCCAGTACTTC. Its protein product is CASSSPGQGEETQYF. Full variable domain (outside the CDR3, taken from reference TRBV5-1 and TRBJ2-5): KAGVTQTPRYLIKTRGQQVTLSCSPISGHRSVSWYQQTPGQGLQFLFEYFSETQRNKGNFPGRFSGRQFSNSRSEMNVSTLELGDSALYLCASSSPGQGEETQYFGPGTRLLVL.

The chain's CDR3 is CASSLQPGLAGATYEQYV. CDR3 sequence (DNA): TGTGCCAGCAGCTTACAACCGGGACTAGCGGGAGCCACCTACGAGCAGTACGTC. The chain couples TRBV7-8 to TRBJ2-7; TRBD2 matches 14 bases. Germline values: CDR1 SGHVS, CDR2 FQNEAQ. Trimming took 2 bases from V and 2 from J; bases not matched to a gene: 8. The CDR3 sequence is 18 residues long.

The chain couples TRBV21-1 to TRBJ2-5; the table calls TRBD2, which could not be checked here. TRBV21-1 is a pseudogene segment. This CDR3 has 15 residues. CDR3 in DNA: TGTGCCAGCAGCAAACTTATCCCTAGCCAAGAGACCCAGTACTTC. Protein: CASSKLIPSQETQYF.

The chain is built from TRBV18 and TRBJ2-1; no firm D call. Trimming took off 0 bases at V and 5 bases at J, with 8 bases between the two ends. This CDR3 has 14 amino acids. Germline CDR1 is KGHSH and CDR2 is LQKENI. The CDR3 loop is CASSPPARNNEQFF. As DNA, the CDR3 is TGTGCCAGCTCACCACCGGCTAGGAACAATGAGCAGTTCTTC. Filled out from reference TRBV18 and TRBJ2-1, the complete variable domain reads NAGVMQNPRHLVRRRGQEARLRCSPMKGHSHVYWYRQLPEEGLKFMVYLQKENIIDESGMPKERFSAEFPKEGPSILRIQQVVRGDSAAYFCASSPPARNNEQFFGPGTRLTVL.

The chain recombines TRBV28 with TRBJ2-2; D is undetermined. The CDR3 contains 14 residues. Trimming left V 7 bases short and J 10 bases short, with 19 bases between. Germline CDR1 MDHEN, CDR2 SYDVKM. The CDR3 DNA follows: TGTGCCAGCAACAAATGGGCGAGACCAGCGGAGCTGTTTTTT. Protein product: CASNKWARPAELFF.

DNA of the CDR3: TGTGCCACCAGCAGAGCTGTTCAGGGCACTGAAGCTTTCTTT. Protein sequence: CATSRAVQGTEAFF. The V call is TRBV15, the J call TRBJ1-1; D possibly corresponds to TRBD1 (5 bases). Between the trimmed V and J ends, which lost 1 base and 4 bases, there was a span of 10 bases. CDR1 and CDR2 (germline): LNHNV, YYDKDF (reference sequence). The length of the CDR3 is 14 residues.

For the CDR3, the DNA is TGTGCCAGCAGCCAAATAAGGACAGCCACAGATACGCAGTATTTT. Translation gives CASSQIRTATDTQYF. This chain connects TRBV3-1 (or the pseudogene TRBV3-2) to TRBJ2-3; perhaps TRBD1 as D (6 bases). Germline V gives CDR1 LGHDT, CDR2 YNNKEL (reference sequence). This CDR3 is 15 amino acids long. Deletions cut 2 bases from V and 2 bases from J, with 11 bases between.

The rearrangement uses TRBV7-6 and TRBJ2-5, with TRBD2 matching 9 bases. The CDR3 is made up of 17 amino acids. Germline trimming cut 5 bases from V and 5 bases from J; bases unmatched to any gene: 15. CDR1 is SGHVS, CDR2 FNYEAQ, per germline. CDR3 sequence reads: CASSARLNRAGGETQYF. CDR3 sequence (DNA): TGTGCCAGCAGCGCCCGCCTTAATCGAGCGGGAGGTGAGACCCAGTACTTC.

This sequence joins TRBV24-1 and TRBJ2-5; 8 bases align to TRBD1. Trimming cost V 4 bases and J 2 bases; bases outside gene matches: 5. The CDR3 totals 15 residues. Germline CDR1 KGHDR, CDR2 SFDVKD. Here the CDR3 reads CATSDQTGAQETQYF. The CDR3 region has the DNA TGTGCCACCAGTGACCAGACAGGGGCGCAAGAGACCCAGTACTTC.

V usage is TRBV28 and J usage is TRBJ2-3; weak D call: TRBD1 (5 bases). Germline V lookup: CDR1 MDHEN, CDR2 SYDVKM. The CDR3 extends over 16 amino acids. V gave up 4 bases and J gave up 2 bases, with 16 bases separating them. The CDR3: CASSSIGVSPTDTQYF. The DNA of the CDR3 is TGTGCCAGCAGTTCGATAGGGGTATCCCCCACAGATACGCAGTATTTT.

The genes are TRBV27 and TRBJ2-2, with D maybe TRBD2 (7 bases). V was pared by 5 bases and J by 3 bases, with 16 bases between. Germline V gene lookup returns CDR1 MNHEY and CDR2 SMNVEV (reference sequence). CDR3 length: 16 amino acids. The CDR3 DNA reads as TGTGCCAGCAGTCCTAGAGGGGGGGGCTACACCGGGGAGCTGTTTTTT. It yields the protein CASSPRGGGYTGELFF.

The rearrangement uses TRBV5-5 and TRBJ2-3; no firm D call. Germline V gives CDR1 SGHKS, CDR2 YYEKEE (reference sequence). The CDR3 is made up of 13 amino acids. The V end was cut by 2 bases, the J end by 3 bases, with 7 bases between. CDR3 loop: CASSLGETDTQYF. DNA for the CDR3: TGTGCCAGCAGCTTAGGAGAAACAGATACGCAGTATTTT.

This chain connects TRBV27 to TRBJ1-2; TRBD1 matches 7 bases. This CDR3 contains 14 residues. Trimming at V came to 0 bases and at J to 6 bases, leaving 4 bases not matched to a gene. Per the germline V gene, CDR1 is MNHEY and CDR2 is SMNVEV (reference sequence). This CDR3 reads CASSLSGTGDGYTF. In DNA, the CDR3 is TGTGCCAGCAGTTTATCCGGAACAGGGGATGGCTACACCTTC.

This clone was seen once. V and J are TRBV5-4 and TRBJ2-7; 9 nucleotides line up with TRBD1. V gave up 4 bases and J gave up 4 bases; unmatched junction bases: 12. CDR1 and CDR2 from the germline V gene are SGHNT and YYREEE (reference sequence). CDR3 size: 16 residues. The CDR3 reads CASSITGGAVMYEQYF. CDR3 in DNA: TGTGCCAGCAGCATAACAGGGGGCGCGGTTATGTACGAGCAGTACTTC.

V usage is TRBV9 and J usage is TRBJ2-1; TRBD2 aligns across 13 bases. J was trimmed by 7 bases and V by 3 bases; bases with no gene match: 7. CDR1 is SGDLS, CDR2 YYNGEE, per germline. This CDR3 is built from 16 residues. CDR3 bases: TGTGCCAGCAGCGCAGAACTAGCGGGAGGGCGTAATGAGCAGTTCTTC. Its translation: CASSAELAGGRNEQFF.

The chain employs TRBV9 and TRBJ2-5; 9 bases are shared with TRBD2. Losses at the gene ends were 0 bases for V and 2 bases for J; bases not matched to a gene: 8. This CDR3 is built from 17 residues. Per the germline V gene, CDR1 is SGDLS and CDR2 is YYNGEE. CDR3 bases: TGTGCCAGCAGCGTAGTGATGCGGACTAGCGAACAAGAGACCCAGTACTTC. Translation gives CASSVVMRTSEQETQYF.

The rearrangement links TRBV19 to TRBJ2-2; 7 positions agree with TRBD1. V trimming: 10 bases; J trimming: 4 bases; junction bases outside the gene matches: 6. Per the germline V gene, CDR1 is LNHDA and CDR2 is SQIVND (reference sequence). The CDR3 totals 13 residues. CDR3 sequence reads: CATRQGSTGELFF. The CDR3 region has the DNA TGTGCCACCAGACAGGGCTCCACCGGGGAGCTGTTTTTT.

The chain has TRBV7-8 and TRBJ2-5; TRBD1 is a possible D gene (5 bases). This CDR3 contains 14 residues. The germline V gene encodes CDR1 SGHVS and CDR2 FQNEAQ. The V end lost 5 bases, the J end lost 5 bases, and 15 bases lay between the germline ends. The CDR3 DNA reads TGTGCCAGCAGCCCCGGCAGGGCTAGGGAGACCCAGTACTTC. Protein: CASSPGRARETQYF.

V usage is TRBV5-1 and J usage is TRBJ1-3; perhaps TRBD1 as D (6 bases). This CDR3 has 15 amino acids. The ends were cut back, 7 bases at V and 3 bases at J, with 17 bases in the middle. CDR1 and CDR2 (germline): SGHRS, YFSETQ. CDR3 nucleotide sequence: TGCGCCAGCTCCGGGGGGGGCGCCGGTGGAAACACCATATATTTT. This codes for CASSGGGAGGNTIYF.

The J gene is TRBJ1-2, the V gene TRBV4-3; no clear D. The CDR3 runs 14 residues. Germline lookup yields CDR1 LGHNA and CDR2 YSLEER. V lost 0 bases, J lost 5 bases, and 10 bases lay in between. The CDR3 loop is CASSQDRSRYGYTF. CDR3 nucleotide sequence: TGCGCCAGCAGCCAAGACAGGTCACGGTATGGCTACACCTTC.

The rearrangement links TRBV11-2 to TRBJ1-2; TRBD1 aligns across 7 bases. The germline V gene has CDR1 SGHAT and CDR2 FQNNGV. The CDR3 is 15 amino acids. V shed 4 bases and J 5 bases; nucleotides not matched to a gene: 10. The CDR3 here is CASSSPTGRVYGYTF. For the CDR3, the DNA is TGTGCCAGCAGCTCCCCGACAGGGCGGGTTTATGGCTACACCTTC.